This T cell receptor (beta chain) was retrieved from a study of blood T cell repertoires in COVID-19. Study as a whole: The cDNA or gDNA used as material had been derived from T cells, B-cell-depleted T cells, or PBMCs.

The V and J ends lost 0 bases and 4 bases, in that order; junction bases with no gene match: 5. Germline CDR1 reads LGHNA; CDR2 reads YSLEER. This CDR3 spans 16 amino acids. Method: immunoSEQ multiplex PCR; TCRdb's copy keeps in-frame clones and lacks some. Of 140,000 or so clones listed, about 86% are singletons. The sequenced sample was peripheral blood. V is TRBV4-3 and J is TRBJ2-7, with 11 nucleotides matching TRBD1. This TCR derives from a human donor in a cohort sampled during active COVID-19. In DNA, the CDR3 is TGCGCCAGCAGCCAAGAACCCGGGACAGGGGGTTACGAGCAGTACTTC. As protein: CASSQEPGTGGYEQYF.